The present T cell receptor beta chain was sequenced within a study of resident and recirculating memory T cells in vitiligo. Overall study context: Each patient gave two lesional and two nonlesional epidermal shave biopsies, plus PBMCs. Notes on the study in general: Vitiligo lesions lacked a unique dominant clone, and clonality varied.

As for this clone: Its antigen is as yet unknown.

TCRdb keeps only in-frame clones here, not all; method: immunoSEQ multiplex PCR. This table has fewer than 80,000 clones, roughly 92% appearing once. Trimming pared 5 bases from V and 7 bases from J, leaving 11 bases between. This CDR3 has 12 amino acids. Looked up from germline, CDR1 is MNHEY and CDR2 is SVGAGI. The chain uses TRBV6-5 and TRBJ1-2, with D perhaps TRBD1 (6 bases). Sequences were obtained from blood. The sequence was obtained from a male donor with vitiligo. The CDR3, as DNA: TGTGCCAGCAGTATGGACAGTCGTGGCTACACCTTC. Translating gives CASSMDSRGYTF.